This T cell receptor beta chain stems from a study of CD8 T cells in Susac syndrome. The study, taken as a whole, reports: The study conceded that relatively few individuals underwent its TCR sequencing and HLA analysis.

Reverse transcription of about 0.5 to 1 ug RNA was carried out with random hexamers. An immunoSEQ multiplex PCR generated amplified TCR beta CDR3 products spanning 54 Vbeta and 13 Jbeta. TCRdb independently ran MiXCR on the immunoSEQ multiplex PCR reads; one entry per CDR3 protein. This sample has approximately 200,000 distinct CDR3 sequences; about 95% occur once, and the top ten carry under 0.095%. TCR beta sequencing was performed on blood CD8+ and CD4+ T cells. The ends were cut back, 5 bases at V and 11 bases at J, with 25 bases in the middle. This CDR3 is 15 amino acids long. The germline gives CDR1 GTSNPN, CDR2 SVGIG (reference sequence). To note about this clonotype: What it binds is not known.

The chain uses TRBV30 and TRBJ2-1, with D tentatively TRBD2 (7 bases). This clonotype was obtained from a human donor with multiple sclerosis. The sequenced material came from CD4+ T cells from PBMCs. The CDR3 DNA reads TGTGCCTGGCACCATTCAGCGGGACACCGGATAAAGCAGTTCTTC. This translates into CAWHHSAGHRIKQFF.